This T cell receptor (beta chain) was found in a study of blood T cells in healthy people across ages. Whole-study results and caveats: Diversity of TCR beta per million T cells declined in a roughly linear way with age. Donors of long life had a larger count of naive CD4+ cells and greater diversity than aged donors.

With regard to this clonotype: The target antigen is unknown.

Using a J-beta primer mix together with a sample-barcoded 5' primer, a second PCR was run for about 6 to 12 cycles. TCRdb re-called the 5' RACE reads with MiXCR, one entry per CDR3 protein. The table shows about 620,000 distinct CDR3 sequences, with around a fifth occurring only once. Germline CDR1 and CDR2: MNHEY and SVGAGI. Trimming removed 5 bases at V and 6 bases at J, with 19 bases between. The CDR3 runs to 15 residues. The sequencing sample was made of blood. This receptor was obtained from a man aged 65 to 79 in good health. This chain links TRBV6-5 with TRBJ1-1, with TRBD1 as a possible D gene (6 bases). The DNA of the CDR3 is TGTGCCAGCAGTAGCTCTGAGACAGGTGGCGCTGAAGCTTTCTTT. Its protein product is CASSSSETGGAEAFF.